These 32 T cell receptor beta chains originate from one sample sequenced in a study of shared clonotypes between healthy human individuals. Sequencing was performed with immunoSEQ multiplex PCR; in TCRdb, only in-frame clones are kept and a portion is missing. The repertoire holds approximately 500,000 clones, with over 75% as singletons. The sample consisted of PBMCs. The receptors stem from a middle-aged woman in good health. Some clones in this sample may be carry-over from other donors' samples.

This clone has only a few counts. The chain joins TRBV19 to TRBJ2-2, with D possibly being TRBD2 (6 bases). Trimming removed 5 bases from V and 4 bases from J, with 11 bases in between. Germline-derived CDR1 and CDR2 are LNHDA and SQIVND (reference sequence). This CDR3 has 14 residues. The CDR3 DNA sequence: TGTGCCAGTAGTTCGCGACTAGTCACCGGGGAGCTGTTTTTT. It encodes CASSSRLVTGELFF. Full variable domain (missing parts from reference TRBV19 and TRBJ2-2): DGGITQSPKYLFRKEGQNVTLSCEQNLNHDAMYWYRQDPGQGLRLIYYSQIVNDFQKGDIAEGYSVSREKKESFPLTVTSAQKNPTAFYLCASSSRLVTGELFFGEGSRLTVL.

In the case of this clone: A far larger clone is one nucleotide away, so this likely arose from a read error. The J gene is TRBJ2-6, the V gene TRBV5-1; no firm D call. The germline V gene has CDR1 SGHRS and CDR2 YFSETQ. The V and J ends lost 1 base and 0 bases respectively, with 5 bases between them. There are 15 residues in the CDR3. The CDR3 loop reads CASSLIDSGANVLTF. CDR3 DNA sequence: TGCGCCAGCAGCTTGATAGACTCTGGGGCCAACGTCCTGACTTTC.

The gene calls are TRBV5-4 and TRBJ1-1; TRBD1 agrees at 10 bases. The J segment lost 6 bases and the V segment lost 4 bases, leaving 3 bases of the junction unmatched. This CDR3 comprises 13 residues. Per the germline V gene, CDR1 is SGHNT and CDR2 is YYREEE (reference sequence). The CDR3 loop is CASSRQGASEAFF. The CDR3 nucleotides are TGTGCCAGCAGCCGACAGGGGGCATCTGAAGCTTTCTTT.

V is TRBV27 and J is TRBJ2-7; TRBD2 matches 8 bases. The CDR3 sequence is 16 residues long. V dropped 4 bases and J dropped 0; count of bases not matched to a gene: 8. Germline CDR1 is MNHEY and CDR2 is SMNVEV (reference sequence). The CDR3 protein is CASSSGPGGGSYEQYF. CDR3 bases: TGTGCCAGCAGTTCAGGACCGGGGGGGGGCTCCTACGAGCAGTACTTC.

This clone was seen a few times. This may arise from a read error, as a much more abundant clone is one base away. Other DNA sequences in this specimen translate into the identical CDR3. The rearrangement uses TRBV5-4 and TRBJ2-1; D possibly corresponds to TRBD1 (6 bases). Per germline, CDR1 SGHNT and CDR2 YYREEE (reference sequence). CDR3 length equals 15 residues. The CDR3 protein is CASSLGQLVRTEQFF. The CDR3 nucleotides read TGCGCCAGCAGCTTGGGACAATTGGTCCGGACTGAGCAGTTCTTC.

The genes are TRBV5-5 and TRBJ2-7; 11 nucleotides line up with TRBD1. Germline assignment: CDR1 SGHKS and CDR2 YYEKEE (reference sequence). V shed 4 bases and J 6 bases; nucleotides not matched to a gene: 6. The CDR3 has 14 amino acids. The CDR3 sequence: CASSATGQGGEQYF. CDR3 coding DNA: TGTGCCAGCAGCGCTACGGGACAGGGGGGCGAGCAGTACTTC. The full variable domain, in which reference TRBV5-5 and TRBJ2-7 provide the parts outside the CDR3, is DAGVTQSPTHLIKTRGQQVTLRCSPISGHKSVSWYQQVLGQGPQFIFQYYEKEERGRGNFPDRFSARQFPNYSSELNVNALLLGDSALYLCASSATGQGGEQYFGPGTRLTVT.

The chain combines TRBV6-6 with TRBJ2-3; 9 nucleotides agree with TRBD2. Per the germline V gene, CDR1 is MNHNY and CDR2 is SVGAGI (reference sequence). CDR3 size: 15 residues. V lost 1 base, J lost 3 bases, and 2 bases stayed unmatched. Written as DNA, the CDR3 is TGTGCCAGCAGTTACTTAGCGGGAGCGACAGATACGCAGTATTTT. It encodes CASSYLAGATDTQYF.

This chain connects TRBV5-1 to TRBJ2-3, with D possibly TRBD2 on 5 matching bases. In germline, CDR1 is SGHRS, CDR2 YFSETQ. The CDR3 is 15 amino acids. V lost 5 bases to trimming and J lost 4 bases, with 17 bases between them. The DNA for the CDR3 is TGCGCCAGCAGAATAACCGGGATCGCCGCAGATACGCAGTATTTT. It encodes CASRITGIAADTQYF. Complete variable domain (other parts from reference TRBV5-1 and TRBJ2-3): KAGVTQTPRYLIKTRGQQVTLSCSPISGHRSVSWYQQTPGQGLQFLFEYFSETQRNKGNFPGRFSGRQFSNSRSEMNVSTLELGDSALYLCASRITGIAADTQYFGPGTRLTVL.

This chain connects TRBV14 to TRBJ2-1; D not resolved. Germline CDR1 SGHDN, CDR2 FVKESK. The CDR3 covers 13 residues. Trimming cost V 1 base and J 5 bases, with 6 bases left between them. The CDR3 here is CASSQGTNNEQFF. CDR3 nucleotides: TGTGCCAGCAGCCAAGGGACCAACAATGAGCAGTTCTTC.

V and J are TRBV9 and TRBJ1-1; D gene uncertain. V lost 4 bases and J lost 10, with 17 bases in between. Germline assignment: CDR1 SGDLS and CDR2 YYNGEE. The CDR3 is 13 amino acids. The CDR3 reads CASSPPLLEGAFF. Written as DNA, the CDR3 is TGTGCCAGCAGCCCCCCCCTGCTAGAAGGAGCTTTCTTT.

J is TRBJ2-1 and V is TRBV4-2, with 11 bases that match TRBD2. The germline CDR1 and CDR2 sequences are LGHNA and YNFKEQ. The CDR3 length is 17 residues. V trimming: 3 bases; J trimming: 2 bases; junction bases outside the gene matches: 6. The CDR3 sequence: CASSHEVTSGTYNEQFF. CDR3 bases: TGTGCCAGCAGCCACGAGGTGACTAGCGGGACCTACAATGAGCAGTTCTTC.

The CDR3 DNA is TGTGCCACCGGTGGTGCGGCAACGCAGTATTTT. This sequence encodes CATGGAATQYF. This sequence joins TRBV28 and TRBJ2-3; D uncertain. The germline CDR1 and CDR2 sequences are MDHEN and SYDVKM. V was trimmed by 10 bases and J by 9 bases, leaving 14 bases between them. This CDR3 has 11 amino acids.

In the case of this clone: The likely explanation is a read error, given a far larger clone one base away. This same CDR3 is encoded by further DNA sequences in the sample. The chain couples TRBV28 to TRBJ1-2, with D uncertain. Germline assignment: CDR1 MDHEN and CDR2 SYDVKM. The CDR3 sequence is 12 residues long. This CDR3 is CAAGNVNYGYTF. The CDR3 DNA is TGTGCAGCGGGCAATGTTAACTATGGCTACACATTC.

CDR3 sequence (DNA): TGTGCCAGCAGCCGTTGGGGTGAGCAGTTCTTC. Its translation is CASSRWGEQFF. The V call is TRBV7-8, the J call TRBJ2-1; D uncertain. Germline V lookup: CDR1 SGHVS, CDR2 FQNEAQ. V shed 5 bases and J shed 9 bases, with 8 bases lying between them. The CDR3 is made up of 11 amino acids.

J is TRBJ2-7 and V is TRBV7-2; D is uncertain. Germline loops: CDR1 SGHTA, CDR2 FQGNSA. The V gene lost 1 base and the J gene lost 2 bases, with 9 bases spanning the gap. There are 14 residues in the CDR3. For the CDR3, the DNA is TGTGCCAGCAGCTTAGGGCAGCGAACCTACGAGCAGTACTTC. This gives the protein CASSLGQRTYEQYF.

This clone was observed a few times. Other DNA variants within this sample encode the same CDR3. This chain joins TRBV4-2 and TRBJ1-3; D unresolved. The DNA end is a closer match to TRBJ2-2, so the J assignment may be wrong. CDR3 length: 15 residues. The germline gives CDR1 LGHNA, CDR2 YNFKEQ. The CDR3 is CASSQVSANTGELFF. The CDR3 DNA is TGTGCCAGCAGCCAGGTCAGCGCGAACACCGGGGAGCTGTTTTTT.

The chain uses TRBV7-2 and TRBJ1-3; D gene unclear. The CDR3 runs to 16 residues. V was cut by 2 bases and J by 2 bases, with 13 bases left in between. Germline CDR1 and CDR2: SGHTA and FQGNSA. CDR3: CASSLLAGRTGNTIYF. Written as DNA, the CDR3 is TGTGCCAGCAGCTTACTTGCCGGGCGGACTGGAAACACCATATATTTT.

DNA for the CDR3: TGTGCCAGCTCACCAGGGGACAGGGCCCCCTACGAGCAGTACGTC. Its protein product is CASSPGDRAPYEQYV. This rearrangement joins TRBV18 to TRBJ2-7; 9 bases are shared with TRBD1. Germline assignment: CDR1 KGHSH and CDR2 LQKENI. The J segment lost 2 bases and the V segment lost 2 bases, leaving 4 bases of the junction unmatched. The CDR3 covers 15 residues.

The rearrangement joins TRBV6-4 to TRBJ2-7; 7 bases agree with TRBD1. V lost 6 bases to trimming and J lost 2 bases; unmatched junction nucleotides: 10. The CDR3 sequence is 15 residues long. The germline V gene has CDR1 MRHNA and CDR2 SNTAGT. The CDR3 bases are TGTGCCAGCAGACTCGAGGGACAGAGAACCTACGAGCAGTACTTC. This sequence encodes CASRLEGQRTYEQYF.

The V call is TRBV6-1, the J call TRBJ1-5, with TRBD1 identical over 8 bases. V was pared by 3 bases and J by 3 bases, with 13 bases of the junction left unmatched. Germline-derived CDR1 and CDR2 are MNHNS and SASEGT. The CDR3 is 18 amino acids. The DNA of the CDR3 is TGTGCCAGCAGTGACCCTTTCGGACAGGGAAATTCCAATCAGCCCCAGCATTTT. It specifies CASSDPFGQGNSNQPQHF.

The J gene is TRBJ2-7, the V gene TRBV19, with 8 bases that match TRBD2. The J segment lost 10 bases and the V segment lost 1 base, leaving 12 bases of the junction unmatched. This CDR3 spans 15 amino acids. Germline V CDR1 and CDR2: LNHDA, SQIVND (reference sequence). The CDR3 loop is CASSIGSGTVSGQYF. In nucleotides, the CDR3 is TGTGCCAGTAGTATAGGTAGCGGGACCGTCTCCGGACAGTACTTC. The full variable domain, its missing parts supplied by reference TRBV19 and TRBJ2-7, is DGGITQSPKYLFRKEGQNVTLSCEQNLNHDAMYWYRQDPGQGLRLIYYSQIVNDFQKGDIAEGYSVSREKKESFPLTVTSAQKNPTAFYLCASSIGSGTVSGQYFGPGTRLTVT.

This clone has only one observation. V is TRBV6-1 and J is TRBJ2-5; D remains unclear. Trimming pared 5 bases from V and 3 bases from J, leaving 10 bases between. CDR1 is MNHNS and CDR2 is SASEGT in the germline V gene. CDR3 length: 13 amino acids. CDR3 bases: TGTGCCAGCAGTTTCACAGCGAAAGAGACCCAGTACTTC. This translates into CASSFTAKETQYF.

The chain is built from TRBV5-5 and TRBJ2-1; possible D gene TRBD2, 6 bases. V lost 0 bases and J lost 1, with 8 bases in between. There are 15 residues in the CDR3. Germline V CDR1 and CDR2: SGHKS, YYEKEE (reference sequence). The CDR3 DNA reads TGTGCCAGCAGCTTGGAAGCGGGTTCCTACAATGAGCAGTTCTTC. Amino acid sequence: CASSLEAGSYNEQFF.

As for this clone: A far larger clone is off by one base, so a read error is likely. Other DNA sequences in this sample translate to the same CDR3. This chain connects TRBV30 to TRBJ2-5; D is uncertain. The end of the DNA is better explained by TRBJ2-7, so the J call may be wrong. Germline V gene lookup returns CDR1 GTSNPN and CDR2 SVGIG (reference sequence). The CDR3 covers 13 residues. CDR3 sequence reads: CAWSVSFESEQYF. The CDR3 coding sequence is TGTGCATGGAGTGTGTCCTTCGAAAGCGAGCAGTACTTC.

J is TRBJ1-3 and V is TRBV7-6; a possible D gene is TRBD1 (5 bases). Trimming removed 0 bases at V and 4 bases at J, with 10 bases between. The CDR3 has 15 residues. Per germline, CDR1 SGHVS and CDR2 FNYEAQ. In nucleotides, the CDR3 is TGTGCCAGCAGCTTAGCGGCAGGGTCAGGAAACACCATATATTTT. This sequence encodes CASSLAAGSGNTIYF.

This rearrangement joins TRBV7-8 to TRBJ1-1, with D possibly matching TRBD1 (5 bases). V was shortened by 3 bases and J by 4 bases, with 18 bases between the two germline ends. CDR1 is SGHVS, CDR2 FQNEAQ, per germline. The CDR3 length is 16 residues. The CDR3 DNA follows: TGTGCCAGCAGCTTCGCGGCCGGAGGGGATATCACTGAAGCTTTCTTT. This gives the protein CASSFAAGGDITEAFF.

A note on this clone: It is likely a read error: a sequence one base away is far more abundant. V is TRBV10-2 and J is TRBJ2-7; D uncertain. Between the trimmed V and J ends, which lost 3 bases and 5 bases, there was a span of 14 bases. The CDR3 extends over 14 amino acids. Germline values: CDR1 WSHSY, CDR2 SAAADI. The CDR3 loop is CASSDLDGAHEQYF. The CDR3 DNA follows: TGCGCCAGCAGTGATTTGGACGGAGCCCACGAGCAGTACTTC.

V and J are TRBV7-6 and TRBJ2-1; a weak D match, TRBD2 (6 bases). Between the trimmed V and J ends, which lost 2 bases and 5 bases, there was a span of 10 bases. Germline values: CDR1 SGHVS, CDR2 FNYEAQ. This CDR3 has 14 residues. The CDR3 reads CASSLLTGDNEQFF. The CDR3 DNA reads as TGTGCCAGCAGCTTATTGACGGGGGACAATGAGCAGTTCTTC.

Concerning this clone: Possible read error: a much larger clone is one base away. In the same sample, other DNA sequences code for this CDR3. The V gene is TRBV28, the J gene TRBJ1-1, with TRBD1 matching 9 bases. The germline V gene encodes CDR1 MDHEN and CDR2 SYDVKM. CDR3 length equals 14 residues. Trimming took 4 bases from V and 1 from J; bases not matched to a gene: 1. The CDR3 reads CASSSGQGNTEAFF. The CDR3 nucleotides are TGTGCCAGCAGTTCGGGACAGGGGAACACTGAAGCTTTCTTT. Together with reference TRBV28 and TRBJ1-1, the CDR3 gives the full variable domain: DVKVTQSSRYLVKRTGEKVFLECVQDMDHENMFWYRQDPGLGLRLIYFSYDVKMKEKGDIPEGYSVSREKKERFSLILESASTNQTSMYLCASSSGQGNTEAFFGQGTRLTVV.

This rearrangement joins TRBV19 to TRBJ1-2, with a possible D match to TRBD1 (6 bases). The V and J ends lost 10 bases and 5 bases respectively, with 26 bases between them. The CDR3 sequence is 16 residues long. The V gene's germline CDR1 is LNHDA and CDR2 SQIVND (reference sequence). CDR3 in amino acids: CATLGGMRRGAYGYTF. In DNA, the CDR3 is TGTGCCACCCTCGGGGGAATGAGGAGGGGGGCTTATGGCTACACCTTC.

This rearrangement joins TRBV28 to TRBJ1-5; TRBD1 aligns across 7 bases. Trimming removed 6 bases from V and 0 bases from J; junction bases left unmatched: 5. The germline gives CDR1 MDHEN, CDR2 SYDVKM. The CDR3 consists of 15 residues. The CDR3 protein is CASSTQGYSNQPQHF. As DNA, the CDR3 is TGTGCCAGCAGCACACAGGGGTATAGCAATCAGCCCCAGCATTTT.

The V and J genes are TRBV6-1 and TRBJ2-1; TRBD2 agrees at 7 bases. V shed 7 bases and J 5 bases; nucleotides not matched to a gene: 8. CDR1 is MNHNS, CDR2 SASEGT, per germline. The CDR3 extends over 14 amino acids. CDR3 residues: CASKNRDYNNEQFF. CDR3 sequence (DNA): TGTGCCAGCAAAAACCGGGACTACAACAATGAGCAGTTCTTC.